One and the same sample provided the 31 T cell receptor beta chains below, sequenced in a study of technical replicates of blood from a handful of donors. Repertoires were generated with immunoSEQ multiplex PCR, while TCRdb's copy carries only in-frame clones and drops some. Counted here are tens of thousands of clones, 95% to 98% occurring once; the ten biggest clones make up around 0.18%. Sequenced material: T cells isolated from PBMCs. Source of these receptors: a human donor in good health.

This sequence joins TRBV28 and TRBJ2-1; the D gene is possibly TRBD2 (6 bases). V lost 0 bases, J lost 10 bases, and 19 bases lay in between. CDR1 and CDR2 (germline): MDHEN, SYDVKM. The CDR3 contains 16 residues. In nucleotides, the CDR3 is TGTGCCAGCAGTTTATGGGACGCGGGGAGGCAACAAGAGCAGTTCTTC. Its translation: CASSLWDAGRQQEQFF.

This chain joins TRBV4-1 and TRBJ1-2; TRBD1 matches 9 bases. The germline V gene has CDR1 MGHRA and CDR2 YSYEKL. V dropped 4 bases and J dropped 6; count of bases not matched to a gene: 9. This CDR3 spans 15 amino acids. As DNA, the CDR3 is TGCGCCAGCAGCCCACCGGGACAGGGAGCGAATGGCTACACCTTC. Translated, it gives CASSPPGQGANGYTF.

The CDR3 nucleotides are TGTGCCAGCAGCGCAGGGGCTTACACTGAAGCTTTCTTT. Translation gives CASSAGAYTEAFF. J is TRBJ1-1 and V is TRBV6-1; tentative D call: TRBD1 (6 bases). This CDR3 is built from 13 residues. Germline-derived CDR1 and CDR2 are MNHNS and SASEGT. V lost 6 bases and J lost 3, with 11 bases in between.

The chain carries TRBV27 and TRBJ2-5; 8 bases match TRBD2. The CDR3 spans 14 residues. Trimming cost V 2 bases and J 3 bases; bases outside gene matches: 2. CDR1 is MNHEY and CDR2 is SMNVEV in the germline V gene (reference sequence). CDR3 sequence: CASSLTGGEETQYF. DNA of the CDR3: TGTGCCAGCAGTTTAACCGGGGGGGAAGAGACCCAGTACTTC.

The rearrangement joins TRBV11-2 to TRBJ1-4, with TRBD1 as a possible D gene (6 bases). There are 14 residues in the CDR3. V gave up 3 bases and J gave up 5 bases, with 10 bases separating them. Germline V gene data show CDR1 as SGHAT and CDR2 as FQNNGV. As DNA, the CDR3 is TGTGCCAGCAGCTTCGGACAGTCAAATGAAAAACTGTTTTTT. This encodes CASSFGQSNEKLFF.

J is TRBJ2-5 and V is TRBV2; 8 nucleotides align to TRBD1. Per germline, CDR1 SNHLY and CDR2 FYNNEI. The CDR3 has 12 amino acids. V shed 7 bases and J 2 bases; nucleotides not matched to a gene: 0. CDR3 DNA: TGTGCCAGCAACAGGGGGCAAGAGACCCAGTACTTC. Its protein is CASNRGQETQYF.

The chain is built from TRBV6-5 and TRBJ2-3, with D possibly matching TRBD1 (6 bases). With 5 bases removed from V and 4 bases from J, the gap between germline ends came to 13 bases. Germline V gene data show CDR1 as MNHEY and CDR2 as SVGAGI. The CDR3 runs 14 residues. This chain's CDR3 is CASSQGFGADTQYF. The CDR3 region has the DNA TGTGCCAGCAGTCAGGGGTTTGGAGCAGATACGCAGTATTTT.

This chain links TRBV2 with TRBJ2-2, with D possibly TRBD1 on 5 matching bases. This CDR3 is built from 12 residues. V dropped 6 bases and J dropped 5 bases, with 7 bases sitting between them. Germline CDR1 is SNHLY and CDR2 is FYNNEI. The CDR3 loop reads CASRRQTGELFF. CDR3 bases: TGTGCCAGCAGAAGACAGACCGGGGAGCTGTTTTTT.

The chain uses TRBV28 and TRBJ2-1; 7 bases fit TRBD2. The length of the CDR3 is 15 residues. J was trimmed by 4 bases and V by 5 bases; bases with no gene match: 8. Germline CDR1 reads MDHEN; CDR2 reads SYDVKM. CDR3 region: CASSLEGLLYNEQFF. CDR3 sequence (DNA): TGTGCCAGCAGTCTAGAGGGACTACTATACAATGAGCAGTTCTTC.

The genes are TRBV6-1 and TRBJ1-5; 8 nucleotides line up with TRBD1. The germline CDR1 and CDR2 sequences are MNHNS and SASEGT. The CDR3 runs to 15 residues. The V and J ends lost 6 bases and 3 bases, in that order; junction bases with no gene match: 7. The CDR3 DNA reads TGTGCCAGCAGGCCGACAGGGGCGGTCAATCAGCCCCAGCATTTT. Its translation: CASRPTGAVNQPQHF.

The V and J genes are TRBV2 and TRBJ2-5, with no clear D. The ends were cut back, 7 bases at V and 5 bases at J, with 11 bases in the middle. CDR3 length equals 12 residues. Germline V lookup: CDR1 SNHLY, CDR2 FYNNEI. The CDR3, as DNA: TGTGCCAGCATCCGACTCACGGAGACCCAGTACTTC. It specifies CASIRLTETQYF.

V is TRBV4-1 and J is TRBJ2-7; D not resolved. CDR3 length: 13 amino acids. Trimming pared 1 base from V and 5 bases from J, leaving 9 bases between. Germline V gives CDR1 MGHRA, CDR2 YSYEKL. The CDR3 loop reads CASSQVLSHEQYF. As DNA, the CDR3 is TGCGCCAGCAGCCAAGTACTGTCTCACGAGCAGTACTTC.

The chain is built from TRBV11-1 and TRBJ2-7; no reliable D call. There are 11 residues in the CDR3. Germline CDR1 SGHAT, CDR2 FQDESV (reference sequence). V shed 4 bases and J shed 3 bases, with 4 bases lying between them. As DNA, the CDR3 is TGTGCCAGCAGCTCAAACTACGAGCAGTACTTC. It yields the protein CASSSNYEQYF.

The chain employs TRBV7-2 and TRBJ1-2; 11 bases fit TRBD1. Germline-derived CDR1 and CDR2 are SGHTA and FQGNSA. The V and J ends lost 5 bases and 5 bases, in that order; junction bases with no gene match: 13. This CDR3 spans 17 amino acids. The DNA of the CDR3 is TGTGCCAGCAGCGCTATCCCCGGACAGGGGGCTTTTTATGGCTACACCTTC. Translating gives CASSAIPGQGAFYGYTF. Based on the CDR3 plus reference TRBV7-2 and TRBJ1-2, the full variable domain is GAGVSQSPSNKVTEKGKDVELRCDPISGHTALYWYRQSLGQGLEFLIYFQGNSAPDKSGLPSDRFSAERTGGSVSTLTIQRTQQEDSAVYLCASSAIPGQGAFYGYTFGSGTRLTVV.

V gene TRBV30 combines with J gene TRBJ2-2; weak D call: TRBD1 (5 bases). The V and J ends lost 3 bases and 7 bases respectively, with 12 bases between them. The CDR3 has 13 residues. Germline loops: CDR1 GTSNPN, CDR2 SVGIG (reference sequence). Here the CDR3 reads CAWSHRTHGELFF. CDR3 sequence (DNA): TGTGCCTGGAGCCACAGGACCCACGGGGAGCTGTTTTTT.

The rearrangement uses TRBV6-5 and TRBJ1-5; D perhaps matches TRBD1 (5 bases). Germline V gives CDR1 MNHEY, CDR2 SVGAGI. This CDR3 spans 15 amino acids. The V end was cut by 6 bases, the J end by 0 bases, with 12 bases between. The CDR3 bases are TGTGCCAGCAGCCCCGCAGGGCCTAGCAATCAGCCCCAGCATTTT. This encodes CASSPAGPSNQPQHF.

V gene TRBV5-4 combines with J gene TRBJ2-5; D might be TRBD2 (5 bases). V lost 4 bases and J lost 7, with 29 bases in between. The CDR3 sequence is 18 residues long. In germline, CDR1 is SGHNT, CDR2 YYREEE (reference sequence). CDR3 nucleotides: TGTGCCAGCAGCGGAGAAGGATTTGGGGTTTTTTTGGCGGGGACCCAGTACTTC. Its translation: CASSGEGFGVFLAGTQYF.

The genes are TRBV15 and TRBJ2-3, with TRBD2 matching over 10 bases. This CDR3 has 16 amino acids. Germline CDR1 and CDR2: LNHNV and YYDKDF (reference sequence). With 1 base clipped from V and 6 bases from J, the junction kept 7 bases outside the gene matches. In DNA form, the CDR3 reads TGTGCCACCAGCAGAGCTCCTAGCGGGAGCGGGGATACGCAGTATTTT. Protein: CATSRAPSGSGDTQYF.

The chain is built from TRBV28 and TRBJ2-7, with 9 bases matching TRBD2. The length of the CDR3 is 18 residues. Germline assignment: CDR1 MDHEN and CDR2 SYDVKM. After removal of 11 bases from V and 2 bases from J, the junction contained 22 bases not matched to a gene. CDR3 bases: TGTGCCGCAAAGACTGGGGGACTAGCTGCCGGGGTGACCTACGAGCAGTACTTC. Translating it yields CAAKTGGLAAGVTYEQYF.

The chain carries TRBV9 and TRBJ2-5; 7 bases align to TRBD1. The CDR3 totals 15 residues. The V segment lost 0 bases and the J segment 4 bases; nucleotides outside the gene matches: 6. Germline V CDR1 and CDR2: SGDLS, YYNGEE. The DNA of the CDR3 is TGTGCCAGCAGCGTAGAACAGGGGTTGACAGAGACCCAGTACTTC. Its translation is CASSVEQGLTETQYF.

V is TRBV13 and J is TRBJ2-1; unclear D gene. CDR3 length: 16 residues. The V gene's germline CDR1 is PRHDT and CDR2 FYEKMQ (reference sequence). The V and J ends lost 1 base and 8 bases respectively, with 18 bases between them. The CDR3 DNA reads as TGTGCCAGCAGCTTAGATTCTAGGTCTTTGGTCCATGAGCAGTTCTTC. Its translation is CASSLDSRSLVHEQFF.

The rearrangement joins TRBV6-1 to TRBJ2-1; no clear D. V was shortened by 3 bases and J by 2 bases, with 5 bases between the two germline ends. This CDR3 is 13 amino acids long. Germline values: CDR1 MNHNS, CDR2 SASEGT. Here the CDR3 DNA reads TGTGCCAGCAGTGACAGAACCTACAATGAGCAGTTCTTC. This gives the protein CASSDRTYNEQFF.

The gene calls are TRBV5-1 and TRBJ2-6, with D possibly being TRBD1 (6 bases). V shed 1 base and J shed 0 bases, with 11 bases lying between them. Germline CDR1 and CDR2: SGHRS and YFSETQ. This CDR3 has 17 amino acids. CDR3 loop: CASSLWRTASGANVLTF. The CDR3 nucleotides read TGCGCCAGCAGCTTGTGGCGGACAGCCTCTGGGGCCAACGTCCTGACTTTC.

The V and J genes are TRBV6-5 and TRBJ2-4; TRBD2 is a possible D gene (6 bases). This CDR3 contains 15 residues. The germline V and J ends were trimmed by 3 bases and 1 base, with 10 bases remaining between them. CDR1 MNHEY and CDR2 SVGAGI come from the germline V gene. CDR3 in amino acids: CASSYLGGAKNIQYF. The CDR3, as DNA: TGTGCCAGCAGTTATTTGGGAGGCGCCAAAAACATTCAGTACTTC.

The rearrangement joins TRBV6-5 to TRBJ2-7; tentatively, D is TRBD1 (5 bases). Trimming left V 1 base short and J 4 bases short, with 8 bases between. The CDR3 length is 13 residues. CDR1 MNHEY and CDR2 SVGAGI come from the germline V gene. This chain's CDR3 is CASSYFSGYEQYF. CDR3 DNA: TGTGCCAGCAGTTACTTCTCAGGGTACGAGCAGTACTTC.

The chain joins TRBV27 to TRBJ2-7; 8 bases align to TRBD2. CDR3 size: 13 residues. V lost 10 bases, J lost 1 base, and 6 bases stayed unmatched. The germline V gene encodes CDR1 MNHEY and CDR2 SMNVEV (reference sequence). For the CDR3, the DNA is TGTGCCACCACCCTAGCGGGTTCCTACGAGCAGTACTTC. This gives the protein CATTLAGSYEQYF.

The chain is built from TRBV11-2 and TRBJ1-5; D is possibly TRBD1 (5 bases). Germline V gene sequence: CDR1 SGHAT, CDR2 FQNNGV. The CDR3 sequence is 17 residues long. Trimming shortened V by 1 base and J by 0 bases, and 13 bases separated the two germline ends. The CDR3 loop is CASSLGHQTDSNQPQHF. The CDR3 DNA reads TGTGCCAGCAGCTTAGGGCACCAGACAGATAGCAATCAGCCCCAGCATTTT.

CDR3 sequence: CASSLDRGTLSSYEQYF. The CDR3 nucleotides read TGTGCCAGCAGCCTGGACAGGGGGACCCTTAGCTCCTACGAGCAGTACTTC. The V call is TRBV5-4, the J call TRBJ2-7, with 10 bases aligning to TRBD1. Germline lookup yields CDR1 SGHNT and CDR2 YYREEE (reference sequence). The trim removed 4 bases at V and 0 bases at J, leaving 10 bases unmatched. This CDR3 region has 17 residues.

The J gene is TRBJ2-1, the V gene TRBV4-2; D remains unclear. The V gene's germline CDR1 is LGHNA and CDR2 YNFKEQ. V lost 4 bases, J lost 5 bases, and 9 bases lay in between. The CDR3 is 13 amino acids. The CDR3 is CASSPDPDNEQFF. CDR3 nucleotide sequence: TGTGCCAGCAGCCCCGATCCGGACAATGAGCAGTTCTTC.

J is TRBJ1-2 and V is TRBV4-2, with D uncertain. V was pared by 0 bases and J by 5 bases, with 10 bases between. Per germline, CDR1 LGHNA and CDR2 YNFKEQ. The CDR3 runs 14 residues. In DNA form, the CDR3 reads TGTGCCAGCAGCCAAGATGGGGAGGTGTATGGCTACACCTTC. Translation gives CASSQDGEVYGYTF.

This chain uses TRBV5-1 with TRBJ2-3, with D tentatively TRBD2 (6 bases). CDR1 SGHRS and CDR2 YFSETQ come from the germline V gene. The CDR3 loop spans 16 amino acids. Trimming took off 3 bases at V and 3 bases at J, with 17 bases between the two ends. CDR3 amino acids: CASSSKPREATDTQYF. In DNA, the CDR3 is TGCGCCAGCAGCTCGAAACCTAGGGAGGCGACAGATACGCAGTATTTT.